This TCR beta chain was obtained from a study of T cells in Graves' hyperthyroidism and ophthalmopathy. Germline V lookup: CDR1 SQVTM, CDR2 ANQGSEA. The V end was cut by 6 bases, the J end by 2 bases, with 11 bases between. The CDR3 has 12 amino acids. For Graves' hyperthyroidism to be stable, ophthalmopathy could not progress within 18 months. Clinical symptoms, serum thyroxine, TRAb, thyroid ultrasound and orbital computed tomography established diagnosis. Overall study findings and caveats: Ophthalmopathy could be told apart from stable hyperthyroidism with a 13 V-J model. The model anticipated ophthalmopathy a median around 6 months pre-onset.

Amplification of TCR beta CDR3 regions used RNA as the template. The TCR CDR3 first-round RT-PCR relied on the HTBI primer set. TCRdb re-called the multiplex PCR reads with MiXCR, one entry per CDR3 protein. Among around 580,000 distinct CDR3 sequences listed, just over 45% were seen once. This clonotype was counted between two and nine times. As yet, its antigen is unknown. The specimen was peripheral blood or thyroid tissue (not recorded which). This TCR was sampled from a woman aged 18-30 years with Graves' hyperthyroidism. V usage is TRBV29-1 and J usage is TRBJ2-7; no definite D call. For the CDR3, the DNA is TGCAGCGTAGCACCTAGGGCCTACGAGCAGTACTTC. Amino acid sequence: CSVAPRAYEQYF.